This T cell receptor beta chain derives from a study of CD8 T cells in Susac syndrome. Random hexamers served to reverse transcribe about 0.5 to 1 ug RNA. The CDR3 of TCR beta was amplified by immunoSEQ multiplex PCR across 54 Vbeta and 13 Jbeta. Using its own MiXCR run on the immunoSEQ multiplex PCR reads, TCRdb lists one record per CDR3 protein. Found here are more than 95,000 distinct CDR3 sequences, approximately 95% of them singletons; the top ten hold approximately 0.31%. TCR beta sequencing covered blood CD8+ and CD4+ T cells. FACS enriched CD8+ TEMRA cells, while bulk CD8+ and CD4+ were negatively isolated. This clonotype has just one count. Sequencing was carried out using CD8+ T cells from PBMCs. The source is a human donor with multiple sclerosis.

CDR3 sequence (DNA): TGCGCCAGCAGCCCCGACAGCCTCCAAGAGACCCAGTACTTC. This codes for CASSPDSLQETQYF. The chain recombines TRBV5-1 with TRBJ2-5; tentatively, D is TRBD1 (5 bases). V lost 4 bases and J 1 base, leaving 11 bases between the germline ends. Germline values: CDR1 SGHRS, CDR2 YFSETQ. This CDR3 has 14 amino acids.